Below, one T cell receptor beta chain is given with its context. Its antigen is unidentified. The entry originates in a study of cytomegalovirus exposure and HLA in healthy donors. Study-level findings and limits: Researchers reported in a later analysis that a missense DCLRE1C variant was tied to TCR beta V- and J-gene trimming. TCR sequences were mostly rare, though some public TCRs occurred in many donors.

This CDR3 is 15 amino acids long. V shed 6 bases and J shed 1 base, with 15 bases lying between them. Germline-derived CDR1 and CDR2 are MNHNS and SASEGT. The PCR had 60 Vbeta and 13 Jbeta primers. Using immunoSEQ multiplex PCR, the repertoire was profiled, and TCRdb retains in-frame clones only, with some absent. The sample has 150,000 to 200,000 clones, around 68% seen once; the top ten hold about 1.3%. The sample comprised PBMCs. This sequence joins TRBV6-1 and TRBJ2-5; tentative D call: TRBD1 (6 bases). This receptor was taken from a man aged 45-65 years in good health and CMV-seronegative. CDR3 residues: CASSLGALGQETQYF. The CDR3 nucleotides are TGTGCCAGCAGCCTGGGGGCCCTGGGCCAAGAGACCCAGTACTTC.